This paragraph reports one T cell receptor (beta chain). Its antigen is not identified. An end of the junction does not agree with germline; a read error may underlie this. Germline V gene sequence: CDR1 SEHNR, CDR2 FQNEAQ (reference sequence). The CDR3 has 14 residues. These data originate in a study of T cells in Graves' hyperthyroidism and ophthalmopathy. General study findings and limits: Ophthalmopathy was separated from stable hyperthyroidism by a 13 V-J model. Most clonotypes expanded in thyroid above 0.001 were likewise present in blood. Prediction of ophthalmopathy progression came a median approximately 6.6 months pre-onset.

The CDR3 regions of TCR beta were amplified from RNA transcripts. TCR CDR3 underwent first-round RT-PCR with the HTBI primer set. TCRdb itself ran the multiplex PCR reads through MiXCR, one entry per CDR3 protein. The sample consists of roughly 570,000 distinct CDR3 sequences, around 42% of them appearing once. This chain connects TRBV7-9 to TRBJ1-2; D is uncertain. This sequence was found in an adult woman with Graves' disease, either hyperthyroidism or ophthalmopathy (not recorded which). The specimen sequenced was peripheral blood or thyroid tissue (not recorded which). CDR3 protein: CASSSTFGNYGYAF. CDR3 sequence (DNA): TGTGCCAGCAGCTCTACTTTCGGGAACTATGGCTACGCCTTC.